The T cell receptor (beta chain) described here comes from a study of shared clonotypes between healthy human individuals. This clone was seen once. Its target is not known. Genomic DNA (from each subset) was split evenly across several immunoSEQ plates. Using immunoSEQ multiplex PCR, the repertoire was profiled, and TCRdb retains in-frame clones only, with some absent. The table has about 1.1 million clones, about 80% seen once. The germline V gene has CDR1 MDHEN and CDR2 SYDVKM. There are 19 residues in the CDR3. Trimming stripped 3 bases from V and 0 bases from J, with 23 bases between. Study results and caveats: The study found about 5% of naive CD4 clonotypes shared across several donors. Only a few donors were included, so the genetic and exposure-history diversity represented was limited. On the whole, naive subsets had larger estimated richness than memory subsets had.

The sequenced material came from memory CD4+ T cells from PBMCs. Stated subset: CD45RA-negative fraction. The sequence derives from a man between 18 and 35 years old in good health. Some clones in this sample may be carry-over from other donors' samples. V usage is TRBV28 and J usage is TRBJ2-5; D might be TRBD1 or TRBD2, each matching 5 bases. CDR3 DNA: TGTGCCAGCAGTTTCTACGGGGCAACTTTTTATGGGTACCAAGAGACCCAGTACTTC. Translated, it gives CASSFYGATFYGYQETQYF.